Following are 14 T cell receptor beta chains from one sample sequenced in a study of blood T cell repertoires in COVID-19. Only in-frame clones appear in the TCRdb table, and some are missing; sequencing was by immunoSEQ multiplex PCR. Among about 220,000 clones listed, around nine tenths were seen once. The sequenced material came from PBMCs or T cells enriched from blood (not recorded which). The receptors shown here come from a woman in her forties or fifties with acute COVID-19.

V is TRBV3-1 (or the pseudogene TRBV3-2) and J is TRBJ2-5, with D unclear. The CDR3 has 15 residues. CDR1 is LGHDT and CDR2 is YNNKEL in the germline V gene (reference sequence). The germline V and J ends were trimmed by 1 base and 3 bases, with 12 bases remaining between them. The CDR3 is CASSQVSGQEETQYF. The CDR3 bases are TGTGCCAGCAGCCAAGTAAGTGGGCAGGAAGAGACCCAGTACTTC.

This chain joins TRBV11-2 and TRBJ1-1; D remains ambiguous. The germline gives CDR1 SGHAT, CDR2 FQNNGV. V dropped 3 bases and J dropped 4 bases, with 12 bases sitting between them. The CDR3 sequence is 14 residues long. The CDR3 region is CASSFSQASTEAFF. CDR3 nucleotide sequence: TGTGCCAGCAGCTTCTCCCAGGCCAGCACTGAAGCTTTCTTT.

The V call is TRBV7-6, the J call TRBJ2-7; a weak D match, TRBD2 (6 bases). Germline CDR1 SGHVS, CDR2 FNYEAQ. The CDR3 runs 13 residues. V lost 5 bases and J 4 bases, leaving 12 bases between the germline ends. The CDR3 loop is CASSLGTFYEQYF. The DNA for the CDR3 is TGTGCCAGCAGCCTAGGGACTTTTTACGAGCAGTACTTC. The complete variable domain, with remaining parts taken from reference TRBV7-6 and TRBJ2-7, reads GAGVSQSPRYKVTKRGQDVALRCDPISGHVSLYWYRQALGQGPEFLTYFNYEAQQDKSGLPNDRFSAERPEGSISTLTIQRTEQRDSAMYRCASSLGTFYEQYFGPGTRLTVT.

This chain connects TRBV28 to TRBJ2-1; the match to TRBD2 covers 10 bases. The length of the CDR3 is 16 residues. V lost 5 bases, J lost 1 base, and 5 bases stayed unmatched. CDR1 and CDR2 (germline): MDHEN, SYDVKM. CDR3 loop: CASSLSGRPSYNEQFF. The CDR3 nucleotides are TGTGCCAGCAGTCTTAGCGGGAGGCCATCCTACAATGAGCAGTTCTTC.

The V and J genes are TRBV27 and TRBJ2-7; D unresolved. CDR3 length: 13 amino acids. V was shortened by 0 bases and J by 5 bases, with 8 bases between the two germline ends. Germline CDR1 reads MNHEY; CDR2 reads SMNVEV (reference sequence). The CDR3 loop reads CASSLSMRNEQYF. CDR3 DNA: TGTGCCAGCAGTTTATCGATGCGGAACGAGCAGTACTTC.

The chain recombines TRBV28 with TRBJ2-7, with a tentative D call TRBD1 (6 bases). This CDR3 comprises 11 residues. V dropped 5 bases and J dropped 6 bases, with 8 bases sitting between them. Germline CDR1 and CDR2: MDHEN and SYDVKM. DNA for the CDR3: TGTGCCAGCAGTAACAGGGCCGAGCAGTACTTC. This translates into CASSNRAEQYF.

The chain joins TRBV11-2 to TRBJ1-4, with D perhaps TRBD1 (6 bases). Trimming left V 4 bases short and J 11 bases short, with 14 bases between. This CDR3 spans 13 amino acids. Germline V gene sequence: CDR1 SGHAT, CDR2 FQNNGV. CDR3 protein: CASSSPPQGKLFF. CDR3 nucleotide sequence: TGTGCCAGCAGCTCACCCCCACAGGGTAAACTGTTTTTT.

V gene TRBV5-4 combines with J gene TRBJ1-2; D unclear. From germline, CDR1 is SGHNT and CDR2 YYREEE (reference sequence). The length of the CDR3 is 12 residues. The V gene lost 3 bases and the J gene lost 4 bases, with 7 bases spanning the gap. In nucleotides, the CDR3 is TGTGCCAGCAGCTCGGACTCCTATGGCTACACCTTC. Encoded protein: CASSSDSYGYTF.

This chain uses TRBV19 with TRBJ1-5; 7 nucleotides line up with TRBD1. The CDR3 runs to 18 residues. CDR1 and CDR2 (germline): LNHDA, SQIVND (reference sequence). The J segment lost 3 bases and the V segment lost 4 bases, leaving 15 bases of the junction unmatched. The CDR3 region has the DNA TGTGCCAGTAGTAACGAAGGGGGCGGATCACCCCTCAATCAGCCCCAGCATTTT. Residues: CASSNEGGGSPLNQPQHF. The whole variable domain, remainder taken from reference TRBV19 and TRBJ1-5, is DGGITQSPKYLFRKEGQNVTLSCEQNLNHDAMYWYRQDPGQGLRLIYYSQIVNDFQKGDIAEGYSVSREKKESFPLTVTSAQKNPTAFYLCASSNEGGGSPLNQPQHFGDGTRLSIL.

This clone was recorded once. V is TRBV7-2 and J is TRBJ2-7; a possible D gene is TRBD2 (5 bases). Trimming stripped 3 bases from V and 1 base from J, with 25 bases between. Germline V lookup: CDR1 SGHTA, CDR2 FQGNSA. This CDR3 spans 19 amino acids. The CDR3 loop is CASSFTRSRGVVSSYEQYF. The CDR3, as DNA: TGTGCCAGCAGCTTCACCCGTAGCCGGGGAGTAGTTTCGTCCTACGAGCAGTACTTC.

The V and J genes are TRBV24-1 and TRBJ2-5, with a weak D call TRBD1 (6 bases). V lost 3 bases and J lost 7, with 14 bases in between. The V gene's germline CDR1 is KGHDR and CDR2 SFDVKD. CDR3 length equals 14 residues. DNA of the CDR3: TGTGCCACCAGTGATCGGACAGCTATGGGGACCCAGTACTTC. Protein: CATSDRTAMGTQYF.

This chain connects TRBV12-3 or TRBV12-4 to TRBJ1-4; 7 positions agree with TRBD1. V trimming: 8 bases; J trimming: 8 bases; junction bases outside the gene matches: 8. The CDR3 runs 13 residues. The CDR3 spells CASQYRGEEKLFF. The CDR3 nucleotides read TGTGCCAGCCAATACAGGGGTGAGGAAAAACTGTTTTTT.

This chain links TRBV5-5 with TRBJ1-1; maybe TRBD1 (6 bases). V lost 3 bases to trimming and J lost 4 bases, with 10 bases between them. The CDR3 runs to 13 residues. The germline V gene has CDR1 SGHKS and CDR2 YYEKEE (reference sequence). This chain's CDR3 is CASSSGAGTEAFF. The DNA of the CDR3 is TGTGCCAGCAGCTCAGGGGCCGGCACTGAAGCTTTCTTT.

The chain joins TRBV5-1 to TRBJ2-1, with D unclear. Germline CDR1 is SGHRS and CDR2 is YFSETQ. The V gene lost 6 bases and the J gene lost 4 bases, with 17 bases spanning the gap. The CDR3 contains 15 residues. The CDR3 spells CASTSPPGGYNEQFF. CDR3 in DNA: TGCGCCAGCACCTCGCCCCCCGGTGGTTACAATGAGCAGTTCTTC.